The sequence of this TCR beta chain was determined in a study of blood T cell repertoires in COVID-19 (TCRdb year 2020). Background on the whole study: The collaborator samples originated in the United States, Italy and Spain and spanned the acute and convalescent phases of COVID-19. The sample metadata nearly always contained a de-identified subject ID, COVID-19 status, age in years and sex. The material from the prospective study consisted of cDNA or gDNA derived from T cells, B-cell-depleted T cells, or PBMCs. Deeply sampled blood TCRbeta repertoires from subjects exposed to, actively infected with, or recovered from COVID-19 were included in the dataset. HLA class I and class II types, where available, came from metadata supplied by the sample provider rather than from assay-based typing. Samples were obtained from the ongoing ImmuneRACE study (first 160 participants) and from 950 to 1,500 subjects provided by 6 global collaborators. The repertoires were made available in a free public database intended to serve as a resource for research on the immune response to SARS-CoV-2.

Each collaborating institution followed its own protocols to collect whole blood in K2EDTA tubes. Collaborator samples were shipped for TCRbeta analysis as frozen whole blood, isolated PBMCs, or DNA extracted from either sample type. A word on this clone: Its antigen target is currently unknown. No much larger clone is present one base from it, and per-base qualities are unavailable.

What the research found in general, with its limitations: How much clinical and demographic metadata was included differed by source and by participant, and the metadata was provided uncurated.

TCRbeta CDR3 regions were amplified from genomic DNA using the immunoSEQ Assay, a bias-controlled multiplex PCR. The authors' analysis ran thus. The number of nucleated cells in each sample was estimated by amplification of reference gene primers within the assay. To quantify the absolute abundance of each unique TCRbeta CDR3 rearrangement, sequence reads were collapsed and filtered. Productive Simpson clonality was computed per sample as the square root of Simpson's diversity index over productive rearrangements. TCRdb holds this immuneACCESS table with in-frame rearrangements only. Some clones are missing; in checked studies, unresolved V genes explain under half, and the rest has no known cause. That table furnishes V, J and clone size, whereas the DNA furnished D and trimming. The sample records approximately 19,000 clones, roughly 93% of which are singletons. 4.5% to 7% of the sample rests with the top ten.

CDR3 length: 16 amino acids, cysteine to phenylalanine. Of all the DNA, just the CDR3 is kept, 48 bases in frame from base 1. V and J are trimmed by 3 bases and 0 bases, and the gene matches miss 8 bases of the junction. CDR1 and CDR2 are read off the germline V gene (reference sequence) as DFQATT and SNEGSKA. The sequencing input was peripheral blood. This chain is built from TRBV20-1 and TRBJ2-1, with 7 junctional bases fitting TRBD2. The receptor was derived from a human donor in a cohort sampled during active COVID-19. In nucleotides, the sequence is TGCAGTGCTAGTCGGGTGGGAGGGAGCTCCTACAATGAGCAGTTCTTC. This encodes CSASRVGGSSYNEQFF.